Reported below is one T cell receptor beta chain. The CDR3 runs to 19 residues. Germline loops: CDR1 LGHNT, CDR2 FRNRAP. V was clipped by 4 bases and J by 5 bases; unmatched bases: 22. Indicated time point: pretreatment peripheral blood. The sample originates from a study of PD-L1 blockade in urothelial cancer. Study-wide background: Most patients, about nine tenths of the roughly 30, were males with bladder-origin cancer.

Generated by immunoSEQ multiplex PCR, the TCRdb table keeps only in-frame clones and is missing some. This repertoire shows around 86,000 clones, about 82% found once; its top ten account for about 6.2%. The clonotype originates from a man in his forties with urothelial cancer. The specimen was PBMCs, collected around atezolizumab (anti-PD-L1) treatment. The J gene is TRBJ2-7, the V gene TRBV12-5; 8 bases agree with TRBD2. The CDR3 nucleotides are TGTGCTAGTGGTTCGTCCTTTCGGGAGGGCCTAAAATCCGCCCACGAGCAGTACTTC. Translation gives CASGSSFREGLKSAHEQYF.